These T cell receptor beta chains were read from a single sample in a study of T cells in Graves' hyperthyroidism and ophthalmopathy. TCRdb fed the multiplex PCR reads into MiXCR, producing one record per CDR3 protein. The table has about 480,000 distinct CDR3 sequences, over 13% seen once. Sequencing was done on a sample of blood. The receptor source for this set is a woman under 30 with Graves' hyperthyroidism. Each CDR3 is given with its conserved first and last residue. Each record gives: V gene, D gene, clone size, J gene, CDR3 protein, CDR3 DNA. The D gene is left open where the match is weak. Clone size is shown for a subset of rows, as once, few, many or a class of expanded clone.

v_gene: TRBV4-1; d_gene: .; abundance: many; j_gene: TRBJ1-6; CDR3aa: CASSQLPGRSLHF; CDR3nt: TGCGCCAGCAGCCAATTACCAGGGAGGTCCCTCCACTTT
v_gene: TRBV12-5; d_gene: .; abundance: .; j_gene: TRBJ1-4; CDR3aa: CASGLVLKGWDNEKLFF; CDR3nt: TGTGCTAGTGGTTTGGTCCTAAAGGGGTGGGATAATGAAAAACTGTTTTTT
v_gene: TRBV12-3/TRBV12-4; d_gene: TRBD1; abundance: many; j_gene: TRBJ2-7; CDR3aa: CASSLRQGLSYEQYF; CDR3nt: TGTGCCAGCAGTTTGAGACAGGGGCTCTCCTACGAGCAGTACTTC
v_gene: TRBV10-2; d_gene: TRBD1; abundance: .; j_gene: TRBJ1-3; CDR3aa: CASIGQGGNTIYF; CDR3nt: TGCGCCAGTATCGGACAGGGAGGAAACACCATATATTTT
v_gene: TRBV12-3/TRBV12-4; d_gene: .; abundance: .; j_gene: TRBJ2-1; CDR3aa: CASIPGTPFNEQFF; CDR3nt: TGTGCCAGCATCCCCGGGACCCCGTTCAATGAGCAGTTCTTC
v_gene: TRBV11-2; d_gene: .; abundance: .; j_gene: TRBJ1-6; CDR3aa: CASSLRDLGDSPLHF; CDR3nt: TGTGCCAGCAGCCTTCGGGACCTGGGGGACTCACCCCTCCACTTT
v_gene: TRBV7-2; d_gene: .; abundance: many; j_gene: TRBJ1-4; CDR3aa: CASSRGQSNEKLFF; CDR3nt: TGTGCCAGCAGCCGCGGACAGAGTAATGAAAAACTGTTTTTT
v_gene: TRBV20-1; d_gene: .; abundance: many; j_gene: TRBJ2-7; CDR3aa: CSASPVGSHYEQYF; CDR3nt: TGCAGTGCTAGCCCGGTCGGGTCCCACTACGAGCAGTACTTC
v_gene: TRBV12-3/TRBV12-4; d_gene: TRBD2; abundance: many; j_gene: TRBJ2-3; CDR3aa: CASVGGAGGTQYF; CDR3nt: TGTGCCAGCGTAGGCGGAGCGGGAGGTACGCAGTATTTT
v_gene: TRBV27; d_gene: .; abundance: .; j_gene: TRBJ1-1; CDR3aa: CASSLYPVGVAFF; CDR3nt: TGTGCCAGCAGTTTATACCCAGTAGGGGTAGCTTTCTTT